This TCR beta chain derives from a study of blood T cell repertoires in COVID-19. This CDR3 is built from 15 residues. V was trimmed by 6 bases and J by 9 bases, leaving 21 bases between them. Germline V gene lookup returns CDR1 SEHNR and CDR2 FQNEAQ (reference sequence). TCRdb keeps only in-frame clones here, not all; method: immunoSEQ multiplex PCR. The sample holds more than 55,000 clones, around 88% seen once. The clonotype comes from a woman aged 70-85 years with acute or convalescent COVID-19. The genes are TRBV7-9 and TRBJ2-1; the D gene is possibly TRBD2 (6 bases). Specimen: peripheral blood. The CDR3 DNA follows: TGTGCCAGCAGTGGGACTTCCCTACGAGATGGTGAGCAGTTCTTC. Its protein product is CASSGTSLRDGEQFF.